A selection of T cell receptor beta chains follows, all from one sample in a study of T cells in Graves' hyperthyroidism and ophthalmopathy. Each CDR3 protein is one row after TCRdb ran MiXCR on the multiplex PCR reads. Of fewer than 900,000 distinct CDR3 sequences listed, around 20% are singletons. The sequenced material came from blood. Receptor source: a woman between 45 and 60 years old with Graves' hyperthyroidism that later progressed to Graves' ophthalmopathy. Both conserved end residues are part of each CDR3. Each record gives: V gene, D gene, J gene, clone size, CDR3 protein, CDR3 DNA. A D gene is named only where the DNA matches it firmly. A clone size is listed for some rows: how often the clone was seen (once, few, many), or a class if it is expanded.

TRBV11-2,TRBD2,TRBJ2-3,many,CASSFLAGDTQYF,TGTGCCAGCAGCTTCTTAGCGGGGGATACGCAGTATTTT
TRBV7-2,NA,TRBJ2-3,NA,CASSLRAYTDTQYF,TGTGCCAGCAGCTTAAGGGCCTACACAGATACGCAGTATTTT
TRBV5-6,NA,TRBJ2-2,few,CASSLVGAENTGELFF,TGTGCCAGCAGCTTGGTAGGGGCGGAGAACACCGGGGAGCTGTTTTTT
TRBV19,NA,TRBJ1-6,NA,CASSMGPRVHF,TGTGCCAGTAGTATGGGACCCCGGGTCCACTTT
TRBV15,NA,TRBJ2-1,many,CATRRGTSYNEQFF,TGTGCCACCAGAAGGGGTACCTCCTACAATGAGCAGTTCTTC
TRBV20-1,NA,TRBJ1-5,few,CSARGTDYSNQPQHF,TGCAGTGCTAGGGGGACGGACTATAGCAATCAGCCCCAGCATTTT
TRBV7-6,NA,TRBJ1-1,once,CASTPRVGLTEAFF,TGTGCCAGCACCCCCCGGGTAGGGCTCACTGAAGCTTTCTTT
TRBV4-1,NA,TRBJ1-4,NA,CASSPQGVAEKLFF,TGCGCCAGCAGCCCCCAAGGGGTTGCTGAAAAACTGTTTTTT
TRBV12-3/TRBV12-4,NA,TRBJ2-3,few,CASSRAGARGTDTQYF,TGTGCCAGCAGTAGAGCCGGGGCCCGGGGGACGGATACGCAGTATTTT
TRBV20-1,NA,TRBJ1-1,NA,CSAQEASTEAFF,TGCAGTGCCCAAGAAGCGAGCACTGAAGCTTTCTTT
TRBV7-8,TRBD1,TRBJ1-1,many,CASSPSGTANTEAFF,TGTGCCAGCAGCCCTTCCGGGACAGCGAACACTGAAGCTTTCTTT
TRBV3-1,NA,TRBJ1-1,many,CASSRDRTEAFF,TGTGCCAGCAGCCGGGATAGGACTGAAGCTTTCTTT
TRBV11-2,NA,TRBJ1-5,many,CASSLGTGRNQPQHF,TGTGCCAGCAGCTTAGGGACGGGGCGCAATCAGCCCCAGCATTTT
TRBV12-3/TRBV12-4,NA,TRBJ1-2,few,CASINSGNYGYTF,TGTGCCAGCATAAACTCAGGGAACTATGGCTACACCTTC
TRBV6-1,NA,TRBJ1-2,NA,CAAANFCGCTF,TGTGCCGCCGCGAACTTCTGTGGCTGCACCTTC
TRBV9,TRBD2,TRBJ2-1,few,CASSVGNSGGEQFF,TGTGCCAGCAGCGTAGGTAATAGCGGGGGGGAGCAGTTCTTC
TRBV30,NA,TRBJ1-1,few,CAWSCNTEAFF,TGTGCCTGGAGTTGTAACACTGAAGCTTTCTTT
TRBV18,NA,TRBJ2-1,many,CASSPLDQQPYNEQFF,TGTGCCAGCTCCCCACTTGACCAACAACCCTACAATGAGCAGTTCTTC
TRBV6-1,NA,TRBJ1-1,few,CASRTQNTEAFF,TGTGCCAGCAGGACCCAGAACACTGAAGCTTTCTTT
TRBV6-2/TRBV6-3,NA,TRBJ2-3,NA,CASNNPDTQYF,TGTGCCAGCAATAACCCAGATACGCAGTATTTT
TRBV12-3/TRBV12-4,NA,TRBJ1-4,NA,CASTQDSEKLFF,TGTGCCAGCACTCAGGACAGTGAAAAACTGTTTTTT
TRBV6-2/TRBV6-3,NA,TRBJ1-2,few,CASSPSRLYGYTF,TGTGCCAGCAGCCCGAGTAGACTCTATGGCTACACCTTC
TRBV13,NA,TRBJ2-5,many,CASSLFETQYF,TGTGCCAGCAGCTTGTTTGAGACCCAGTACTTC
TRBV3-1,NA,TRBJ2-7,many,CASSQETRGLRKEQYF,TGTGCCAGCAGCCAGGAAACCAGGGGTTTACGGAAAGAGCAGTACTTC